These T cell receptor beta chains were read from a single sample in a study of PD-L1 blockade in urothelial cancer. Sequencing used immunoSEQ multiplex PCR; TCRdb keeps in-frame clones, though not all of them. The table shows more than 40,000 clones, with about 81% occurring only once. Sample: PBMCs, taken around atezolizumab (anti-PD-L1) treatment. The receptors come from a man aged 50 or older with urothelial cancer. CDR3s include the opening cysteine and the closing phenylalanine or tryptophan. The D gene is left open where the match is weak. Size tells how often a clone was seen (once, few, many) or the class of an expanded clone, and some rows leave it out.

d_call	cdr3_length	j_call	clone_size	v_call	cdr3_aa	cdr3_nt
TRBD2	14	TRBJ2-1	.	TRBV7-6	CASSPAGTINEQFF	TGTGCCAGCAGCCCGGCCGGGACTATTAATGAGCAGTTCTTC
.	14	TRBJ1-1	few	TRBV7-9	CASSLPEGGPEAFF	TGTGCCAGCAGCTTGCCCGAGGGAGGCCCTGAAGCTTTCTTT
.	15	TRBJ1-2	.	TRBV19	CASGVSAGDVYGYTF	TGTGCCAGCGGGGTTTCGGCAGGGGATGTGTATGGCTACACCTTC
TRBD2	15	TRBJ2-1	.	TRBV27	CASRPTGTIHNEQFF	TGTGCCAGCAGACCAACCGGGACTATCCACAATGAGCAGTTCTTC
.	16	TRBJ2-6	.	TRBV5-1	CASSLGHSSGANVLTF	TGCGCCAGCAGCTTGGGCCACAGCTCTGGGGCCAACGTCCTGACTTTC
.	12	TRBJ2-1	.	TRBV2	CASRHASGMPIF	TGTGCCAGCAGGCACGCATCAGGGATGCCGATCTTC
TRBD2	15	TRBJ2-3	.	TRBV11-2	CASSWGSGSTDTQYF	TGTGCCAGCAGCTGGGGTAGCGGGAGCACAGATACGCAGTATTTT
TRBD1	14	TRBJ2-7	.	TRBV6-1	CASSSDGQAYEQYF	TGTGCCAGCAGTTCCGACGGACAGGCCTACGAGCAGTACTTC
.	14	TRBJ1-2	.	TRBV5-8	CASRPLRHNYGYTF	TGTGCCAGCAGGCCCTTGAGACACAACTATGGCTACACCTTC
.	15	TRBJ2-1	.	TRBV11-3	CASSLDTEPYNEQFF	TGTGCCAGCAGCTTAGACACAGAGCCCTACAATGAGCAGTTCTTC
TRBD1	12	TRBJ1-1	.	TRBV2	CASSLDRGEAFF	TGTGCCAGCAGCTTGGACAGGGGGGAAGCTTTCTTT
.	10	TRBJ2-1	.	TRBV29-1	CSAAGNEQFF	TGCAGCGCCGCAGGGAATGAGCAGTTCTTC
TRBD2	16	TRBJ2-3	.	TRBV10-3	CALRGASGSGGDTQYF	TGTGCCCTTAGGGGGGCTAGCGGGAGTGGGGGAGATACGCAGTATTTT
.	14	TRBJ2-1	.	TRBV5-1	CASSPLNTYNEQFF	TGCGCCAGCAGCCCGCTAAATACCTACAATGAGCAGTTCTTC
.	14	TRBJ1-1	.	TRBV29-1	CSVEKGIMNTEAFF	TGCAGCGTTGAAAAGGGGATTATGAACACTGAAGCTTTCTTT
.	16	TRBJ2-3	.	TRBV7-9	CASSRGLQSVLNTQYF	TGTGCCAGCAGCCGCGGCCTTCAATCCGTTCTTAATACGCAGTATTTT
.	14	TRBJ1-1	.	TRBV2	CASSDIITSWAAFF	TGTGCCAGCAGTGACATCATCACTTCTTGGGCGGCTTTCTTT
.	14	TRBJ2-1	.	TRBV7-2	CASSPEGVYNEQFF	TGTGCCAGCAGCCCAGAGGGGGTTTACAATGAGCAGTTCTTC
.	14	TRBJ1-1	few	TRBV27	CASSSAGMNTEAFF	TGTGCCAGCAGTTCGGCAGGCATGAACACTGAAGCTTTCTTT
TRBD2	14	TRBJ2-3	once	TRBV19	CASSSSGGADTQYF	TGTGCCAGTAGCTCTAGCGGGGGGGCAGATACGCAGTATTTT
.	16	TRBJ2-3	once	TRBV6-5	CASSYSGPDSGDTQYF	TGTGCCAGCAGTTATTCCGGCCCCGACTCTGGAGATACGCAGTATTTT
TRBD2	15	TRBJ2-7	once	TRBV19	CASRFSREGVAEQYF	TGTGCCAGTAGATTCTCCCGGGAGGGGGTCGCCGAGCAGTACTTC
.	12	TRBJ2-3	.	TRBV4-1	CASSQDQDTQYF	TGCGCCAGCAGCCAAGATCAGGATACGCAGTATTTT
TRBD2	17	TRBJ2-7	.	TRBV5-1	CASSRGSKSGREHEQYF	TGCGCCAGCAGCCGGGGGTCCAAAAGCGGGAGGGAGCACGAGCAGTACTTC
.	11	TRBJ2-4	.	TRBV2	CASSDSSIQYF	TGTGCCAGCAGTGACAGTTCTATTCAGTACTTC
TRBD2	12	TRBJ2-1	.	TRBV29-1	CSSSGGYNEQFF	TGCAGCTCCAGCGGGGGGTACAATGAGCAGTTCTTC
.	14	TRBJ1-2	.	TRBV7-9	CASRHILSNYGYTF	TGTGCCAGCAGACACATCCTCTCTAACTATGGCTACACCTTC
.	15	TRBJ2-3	.	TRBV7-9	CASSTPPTSTDTQYF	TGTGCCAGCAGCACCCCTCCGACTAGCACAGATACGCAGTATTTT
.	13	TRBJ2-7	.	TRBV27	CASSPGYTYEQYF	TGTGCCAGCAGCCCAGGGTACACCTACGAGCAGTACTTC
.	14	TRBJ2-3	.	TRBV11-3	CASSAGGRTDTQYF	TGTGCCAGCAGCGCTGGGGGCCGCACAGATACGCAGTATTTT
TRBD1	15	TRBJ1-5	.	TRBV7-2	CASSLVGTGIQPQHF	TGTGCCAGCAGCTTAGTAGGGACAGGAATTCAGCCCCAGCATTTT